This T cell receptor (beta chain) was observed in a study of response to subunit inactivated influenza vaccine. General study points: Authors suggested each seasonal flu vaccination may recruit only limited numbers of new T cells.

CDR1 is DFQATT and CDR2 is SNEGSKA in the germline V gene (reference sequence). CDR3 length: 14 residues. Trimming took 6 bases from V and 8 from J; bases not matched to a gene: 14. As for this clonotype: Its antigen is unidentified.

In TCRdb, the RT-PCR reads were re-called with MiXCR into one record per CDR3 protein. Of around 520,000 distinct CDR3 sequences listed, approximately 24% were seen once; the top ten hold over 1.5%. The TCR was taken from a man in his fifties or sixties who received an inactivated influenza vaccine. V is TRBV20-1 and J is TRBJ1-2; 8 positions agree with TRBD1. The source material was CD4+ T cells sorted from PBMCs, sampled 5 days after vaccination. The CDR3 reads CSAPTLDRGGGYTF. The DNA for the CDR3 is TGCAGTGCCCCCACACTCGACAGGGGAGGAGGCTACACCTTC.